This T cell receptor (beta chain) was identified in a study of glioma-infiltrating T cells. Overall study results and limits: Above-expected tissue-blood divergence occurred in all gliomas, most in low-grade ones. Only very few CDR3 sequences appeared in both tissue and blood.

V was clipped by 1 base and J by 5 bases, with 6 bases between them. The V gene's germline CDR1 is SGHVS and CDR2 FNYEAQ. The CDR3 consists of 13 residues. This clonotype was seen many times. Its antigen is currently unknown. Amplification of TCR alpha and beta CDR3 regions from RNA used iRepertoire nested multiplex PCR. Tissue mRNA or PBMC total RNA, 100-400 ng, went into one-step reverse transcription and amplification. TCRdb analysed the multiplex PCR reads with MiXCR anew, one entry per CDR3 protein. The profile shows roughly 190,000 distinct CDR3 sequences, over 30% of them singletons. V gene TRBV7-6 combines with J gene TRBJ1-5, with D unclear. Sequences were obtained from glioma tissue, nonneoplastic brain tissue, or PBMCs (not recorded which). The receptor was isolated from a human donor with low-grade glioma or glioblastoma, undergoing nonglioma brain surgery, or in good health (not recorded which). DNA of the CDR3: TGTGCCAGCAGCTTAGGATTGGATCAGCCCCAGCATTTT. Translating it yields CASSLGLDQPQHF.